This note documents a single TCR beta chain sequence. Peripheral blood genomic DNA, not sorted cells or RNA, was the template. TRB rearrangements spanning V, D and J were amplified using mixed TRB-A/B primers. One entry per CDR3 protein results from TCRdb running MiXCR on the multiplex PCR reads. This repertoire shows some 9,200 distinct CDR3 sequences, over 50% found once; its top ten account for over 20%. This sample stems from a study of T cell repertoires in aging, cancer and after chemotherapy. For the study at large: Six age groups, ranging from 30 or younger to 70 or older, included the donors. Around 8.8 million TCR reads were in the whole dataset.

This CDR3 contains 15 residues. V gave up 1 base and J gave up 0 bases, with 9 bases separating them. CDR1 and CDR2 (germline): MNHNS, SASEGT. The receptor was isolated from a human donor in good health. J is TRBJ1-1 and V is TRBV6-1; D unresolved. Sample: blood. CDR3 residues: CASSEDGDLNTEAFF. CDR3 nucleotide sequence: TGTGCCAGCAGTGAAGATGGAGACCTGAACACTGAAGCTTTCTTT.